The 10 T cell receptor beta chains in this list originate from one sample, sequenced in a study of blood T cell repertoires in COVID-19. Produced via immunoSEQ multiplex PCR; TCRdb's table is partial and in-frame only. The sample holds roughly 260,000 clones, 80% to 95% seen once. Material for sequencing was PBMCs or T cells enriched from blood (not recorded which). These receptors came from a woman under 30 who had recovered from COVID-19.

This clone was recorded only once. This sample also contains other DNA sequences that code for the same CDR3. The chain links TRBV7-2 to TRBJ2-5, with D tentatively TRBD2 (6 bases). Looked up from germline, CDR1 is SGHTA and CDR2 is FQGNSA. V lost 2 bases and J 5 bases, leaving 9 bases between the germline ends. The CDR3 covers 13 residues. CDR3 in amino acids: CASSLWGRETQYF. The DNA for the CDR3 is TGTGCCAGCAGCTTATGGGGGAGGGAGACCCAGTACTTC. Supplemented by reference TRBV7-2 and TRBJ2-5, the full variable domain reads GAGVSQSPSNKVTEKGKDVELRCDPISGHTALYWYRQSLGQGLEFLIYFQGNSAPDKSGLPSDRFSAERTGGSVSTLTIQRTQQEDSAVYLCASSLWGRETQYFGPGTRLLVL.

In regard to this clone: One end of the junction fails to match germline, which may point to a read error. The V gene is TRBV5-8, the J gene TRBJ2-7; TRBD2 agrees at 7 bases. From germline, CDR1 is SGHTS and CDR2 YDEGEE. The CDR3 consists of 16 residues. The CDR3 sequence: CASGFQVLADRGEQYF. The CDR3 DNA is TGTGCCAGCGGCTTTCAGGTCCTAGCGGACCGGGGCGAGCAGTACTTC.

The V and J genes are TRBV16 and TRBJ1-1; D is perhaps TRBD1 (5 bases). Deletions cut 3 bases from V and 5 bases from J, with 10 bases between. Per germline, CDR1 KGHSY and CDR2 FQNENV. The CDR3 sequence is 13 residues long. The CDR3 region has the DNA TGTGCCAGCAGCCAGGGCAGGACAACTGAAGCTTTCTTT. Its protein product is CASSQGRTTEAFF.

The chain joins TRBV24-1 to TRBJ2-3; TRBD2 agrees at 10 bases. Germline trimming cut 6 bases from V and 1 base from J; bases unmatched to any gene: 6. The CDR3 extends over 16 amino acids. From germline, CDR1 is KGHDR and CDR2 SFDVKD. The CDR3 DNA reads as TGTGCCACCAGTTCCAATCTAGCGGGGGGCACAGATACGCAGTATTTT. Amino acid sequence: CATSSNLAGGTDTQYF.

The chain is built from TRBV4-1 and TRBJ2-7; 7 bases are a match to TRBD2. Per germline, CDR1 MGHRA and CDR2 YSYEKL. The CDR3 spans 14 residues. The junction had 5 bases not matched to a gene; V was cut back by 0 bases and J by 6 bases. CDR3 sequence: CASSQEGEGREQYF. DNA for the CDR3: TGCGCCAGCAGCCAAGAAGGGGAGGGGCGCGAGCAGTACTTC.

V is TRBV6-6 and J is TRBJ2-4, with TRBD1 matching over 7 bases. Germline loops: CDR1 MNHNY, CDR2 SVGAGI (reference sequence). V lost 8 bases and J lost 8; bases outside the gene matches: 12. This CDR3 region has 14 residues. CDR3 sequence: CASLTRRTGDIQYF. In DNA, the CDR3 is TGTGCCAGCCTCACGCGGCGCACAGGGGACATTCAGTACTTC.

In this sample, this clone turned up once. The V gene is TRBV11-2, the J gene TRBJ1-4; D is possibly TRBD1 (6 bases). Germline V gene lookup returns CDR1 SGHAT and CDR2 FQNNGV. V was shortened by 3 bases and J by 4 bases, with 12 bases between the two germline ends. The CDR3 sequence is 15 residues long. The CDR3 sequence is CASSFGGQSNEKLFF. The CDR3 nucleotides are TGTGCCAGCAGCTTTGGAGGACAGAGTAATGAAAAACTGTTTTTT.

The chain carries TRBV24-1 and TRBJ1-2; D gene ambiguous. This CDR3 comprises 12 residues. Germline V gene data show CDR1 as KGHDR and CDR2 as SFDVKD. Trimming removed 3 bases at V and 4 bases at J, with 5 bases between. The CDR3 bases are TGTGCCACCAGTGATGAGGCCTATGGCTACACCTTC. It is translated as CATSDEAYGYTF.

The CDR3 spells CASSRGQFQPQHF. In nucleotides, the CDR3 is TGTGCCAGCAGCCGGGGACAGTTTCAGCCCCAGCATTTT. The chain joins TRBV6-5 to TRBJ1-5, with TRBD1 identical over 7 bases. The CDR3 contains 13 residues. Per germline, CDR1 MNHEY and CDR2 SVGAGI. The V gene end was trimmed by 6 bases and the J gene end by 6 bases; junction bases not matched to a gene: 5.

The CDR3 nucleotides read TGTGCCAGCAGTTTAGTACAGGGTTCGGACGAGCAGTACTTC. Translated: CASSLVQGSDEQYF. The chain has TRBV27 and TRBJ2-7; TRBD1 is a possible D gene (6 bases). V lost 2 bases, J lost 5 bases, and 13 bases lay in between. There are 14 residues in the CDR3. Germline V gene lookup returns CDR1 MNHEY and CDR2 SMNVEV (reference sequence).